A selection of T cell receptor beta chains follows, all from one sample in a study of T cells after yellow fever vaccination. One entry per CDR3 protein results from TCRdb running MiXCR on the 5' RACE reads. The table includes around 550,000 distinct CDR3 sequences, 15% to 20% detected once. Source: PBMCs, taken 15 days after the yellow fever booster vaccination. The receptors were sampled from a man aged 25-40 years who received the YFV17D yellow fever vaccine. Both conserved end residues are part of each CDR3. D genes are given only for firm matches. Clone size is not always given. Where it is, it says once, few, many or a class for expanded clones.

abundance: .
v_gene: TRBV20-1
j_gene: TRBJ2-3
len: 14
d_gene: TRBD2
CDR3nt: TGCAGTGCTAGAGTCGCGGGAGGACAACATACGCAGTATTTT
CDR3aa: CSARVAGGQHTQYF

abundance: few
v_gene: TRBV28
j_gene: TRBJ1-5
len: 13
d_gene: .
CDR3nt: TGTGCCAGCAGACCCCAGGGGTTCTCGCCCCAGCATTTT
CDR3aa: CASRPQGFSPQHF

abundance: .
v_gene: TRBV6-5
j_gene: TRBJ2-1
len: 16
d_gene: TRBD2
CDR3nt: TGTGCCAGCAGTACGCTTAGCGGGAGGGCTTACAATGAGCAGTTCTTC
CDR3aa: CASSTLSGRAYNEQFF

abundance: few
v_gene: TRBV10-2
j_gene: TRBJ2-5
len: 12
d_gene: .
CDR3nt: TGCGCCATCGGGGCGGGTAAAGAGACCCAGTACTTC
CDR3aa: CAIGAGKETQYF

abundance: few
v_gene: TRBV5-1
j_gene: TRBJ2-5
len: 15
d_gene: TRBD1
CDR3nt: TGCGCCAGCAGCTTGAGGCGGACAGGACAAGAGACCCAGTACTTC
CDR3aa: CASSLRRTGQETQYF

abundance: few
v_gene: TRBV25-1
j_gene: TRBJ2-7
len: 13
d_gene: .
CDR3nt: TGTGCCAGCCGCAGGGACTCCGCGGGCGAGCAGTACTTC
CDR3aa: CASRRDSAGEQYF

abundance: .
v_gene: TRBV29-1
j_gene: TRBJ2-7
len: 14
d_gene: .
CDR3nt: TGCAGCGTTGTCGCTGGAGGGAGCTCCTACGAGCAGTACTTC
CDR3aa: CSVVAGGSSYEQYF

abundance: many
v_gene: TRBV28
j_gene: TRBJ2-7
len: 11
d_gene: .
CDR3nt: TGTGCCAGCAGTTCCGTCTACGAGCAGTACTTC
CDR3aa: CASSSVYEQYF

abundance: few
v_gene: TRBV5-1
j_gene: TRBJ2-5
len: 12
d_gene: TRBD1
CDR3nt: TGCGCCAGCCACGGACAGGAAGAGACCCAGTACTTC
CDR3aa: CASHGQEETQYF

abundance: many
v_gene: TRBV28
j_gene: TRBJ2-5
len: 14
d_gene: TRBD1
CDR3nt: TGTGCCAGCAGTCACGACAGGGGGATGGAGACCCAGTACTTC
CDR3aa: CASSHDRGMETQYF

abundance: few
v_gene: TRBV6-2/TRBV6-3
j_gene: TRBJ2-7
len: 14
d_gene: TRBD2
CDR3nt: TGTGCCAGCAGTCCCCCCGGGACTAGGAACGAGCAGTACTTC
CDR3aa: CASSPPGTRNEQYF

abundance: few
v_gene: TRBV24-1
j_gene: TRBJ2-5
len: 15
d_gene: TRBD2
CDR3nt: TGTGCCACCAGTGACCCCTCTAGCGGGGTAGAGACCCAGTACTTC
CDR3aa: CATSDPSSGVETQYF

abundance: few
v_gene: TRBV5-1
j_gene: TRBJ2-5
len: 15
d_gene: TRBD2
CDR3nt: TGCGCCAGCGGGTCTAGCGGGAGTGGACAAGAGACCCAGTACTTC
CDR3aa: CASGSSGSGQETQYF

abundance: .
v_gene: TRBV2
j_gene: TRBJ1-5
len: 14
d_gene: TRBD1
CDR3nt: TGTGCCAGCAGGATGAAACAGGGGAATCAGCCCCAGCATTTT
CDR3aa: CASRMKQGNQPQHF

abundance: .
v_gene: TRBV20-1
j_gene: TRBJ2-1
len: 14
d_gene: .
CDR3nt: TGCAGTGCTGACGGGCACAGGGAGAGAAATGAGCAGTTCTTC
CDR3aa: CSADGHRERNEQFF

abundance: few
v_gene: TRBV20-1
j_gene: TRBJ2-7
len: 15
d_gene: .
CDR3nt: TGCAGTGCTAGAGACTACGGCGGAAATTCCTACGAGCAGTACTTC
CDR3aa: CSARDYGGNSYEQYF

abundance: .
v_gene: TRBV4-3
j_gene: TRBJ1-2
len: 17
d_gene: TRBD1
CDR3nt: TGCGCCAGCAGCCAAACAGGGGGCCCAAACTCTCCCTATGGCTACACCTTC
CDR3aa: CASSQTGGPNSPYGYTF

abundance: few
v_gene: TRBV5-6
j_gene: TRBJ2-1
len: 16
d_gene: TRBD2
CDR3nt: TGTGCCAGCAGCGTCTTCACTAGCGGGAGTCTCTATGAGCAGTTCTTC
CDR3aa: CASSVFTSGSLYEQFF

abundance: .
v_gene: TRBV20-1
j_gene: TRBJ2-1
len: 11
d_gene: .
CDR3nt: TGCAGTGCTTATTCCCCGAATGAGCAGTTCTTC
CDR3aa: CSAYSPNEQFF

abundance: few
v_gene: TRBV12-3/TRBV12-4
j_gene: TRBJ1-1
len: 14
d_gene: .
CDR3nt: TGTGCCAGCAGCCTCAGGGAAGGGGGCACTGAAGCTTTCTTT
CDR3aa: CASSLREGGTEAFF